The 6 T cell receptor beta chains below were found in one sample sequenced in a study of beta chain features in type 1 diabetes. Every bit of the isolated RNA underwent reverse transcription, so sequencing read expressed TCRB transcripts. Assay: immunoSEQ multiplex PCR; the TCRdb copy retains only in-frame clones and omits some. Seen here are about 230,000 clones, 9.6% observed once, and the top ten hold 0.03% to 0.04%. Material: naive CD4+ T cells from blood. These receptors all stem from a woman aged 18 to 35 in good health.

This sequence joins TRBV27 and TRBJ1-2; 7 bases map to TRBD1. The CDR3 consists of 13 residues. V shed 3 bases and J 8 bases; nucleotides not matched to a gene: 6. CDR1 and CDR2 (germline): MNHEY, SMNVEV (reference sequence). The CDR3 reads CASSFRQGRGYTF. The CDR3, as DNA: TGTGCCAGCAGTTTTCGACAGGGTCGGGGCTACACCTTC.

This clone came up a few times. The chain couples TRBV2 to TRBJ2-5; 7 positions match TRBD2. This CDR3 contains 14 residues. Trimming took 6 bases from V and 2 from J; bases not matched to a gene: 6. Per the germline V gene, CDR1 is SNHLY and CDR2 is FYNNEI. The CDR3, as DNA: TGTGCCAGCAGGTGGAGCGGGACGCAAGAGACCCAGTACTTC. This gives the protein CASRWSGTQETQYF.

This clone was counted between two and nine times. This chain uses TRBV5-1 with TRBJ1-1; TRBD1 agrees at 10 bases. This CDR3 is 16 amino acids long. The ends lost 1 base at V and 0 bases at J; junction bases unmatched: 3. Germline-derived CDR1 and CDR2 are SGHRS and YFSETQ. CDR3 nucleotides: TGCGCCAGCAGCTTGTTGGGACAGGGGCTGAACACTGAAGCTTTCTTT. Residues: CASSLLGQGLNTEAFF. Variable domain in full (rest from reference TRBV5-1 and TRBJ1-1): KAGVTQTPRYLIKTRGQQVTLSCSPISGHRSVSWYQQTPGQGLQFLFEYFSETQRNKGNFPGRFSGRQFSNSRSEMNVSTLELGDSALYLCASSLLGQGLNTEAFFGQGTRLTVV.

The CDR3 here is CASSVDRIPYNEQFF. The CDR3 DNA follows: TGCGCCAGCAGCGTGGACAGGATTCCCTACAATGAGCAGTTCTTC. The V gene is TRBV4-1, the J gene TRBJ2-1; TRBD1 agrees at 7 bases. CDR1 and CDR2 from the germline V gene are MGHRA and YSYEKL. The CDR3 sequence is 15 residues long. V shed 5 bases, J shed 2 bases, and the junction held 6 bases outside the gene matches.

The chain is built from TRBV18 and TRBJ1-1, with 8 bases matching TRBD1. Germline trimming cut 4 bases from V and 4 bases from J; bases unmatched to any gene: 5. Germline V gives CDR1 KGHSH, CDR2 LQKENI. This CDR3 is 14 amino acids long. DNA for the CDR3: TGTGCCAGCTCACAGAACCAGGGGGCCACTGAAGCTTTCTTT. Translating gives CASSQNQGATEAFF.

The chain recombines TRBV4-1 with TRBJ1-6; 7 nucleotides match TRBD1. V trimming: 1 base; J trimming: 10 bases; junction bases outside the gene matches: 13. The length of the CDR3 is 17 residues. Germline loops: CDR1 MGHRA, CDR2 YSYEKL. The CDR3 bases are TGCGCCAGCAGCCAAGCCTCGACAGGGAGACGCCTCTCACCCCTCCACTTT. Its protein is CASSQASTGRRLSPLHF.